Here is one T cell receptor beta chain with its context. The length of the CDR3 is 17 residues. Trimming at V came to 0 bases and at J to 4 bases, leaving 5 bases not matched to a gene. CDR1 SGHVS and CDR2 FNYEAQ come from the germline V gene. This sample is drawn from a study of blood T cell repertoires in COVID-19. At the level of the study: T cells, B-cell-depleted T cells, or PBMCs provided the cDNA or gDNA that served as material.

Per the original methods: Estimation of nucleated cell counts relied on the amplification of reference gene primers. Sequenced by immunoSEQ multiplex PCR; TCRdb stores in-frame clones only, minus some. V and J calls and clone size are as listed in that table; D and trimming were resolved from the DNA. This table has around 150,000 clones, about nine tenths appearing once. Sample: peripheral blood. The receptor's source is a woman aged 55-69 years who had recovered from COVID-19. V and J are TRBV7-6 and TRBJ2-3; 12 nucleotides align to TRBD1. The CDR3 DNA is TGTGCCAGCAGCTTAGCGCTGGGGACAGGGGGCTCAGATACGCAGTATTTT. As protein: CASSLALGTGGSDTQYF.